This entry describes one T cell receptor beta chain. Its antigen is unidentified. CTLA-4 blockade using ipilimumab, together with focal radiation, was received by patients with chemo-refractory metastatic non-small-cell lung cancer. Produced via immunoSEQ multiplex PCR; TCRdb's table is partial and in-frame only. Of under 100,000 clones in the sample, roughly four fifths were seen once. The sample originates from a study of radiotherapy plus CTLA-4 blockade in lung cancer. As for the study in general: Around 18% of patients responded objectively, and 31% achieved disease control.

V was trimmed by 4 bases and J by 0 bases, leaving 12 bases between them. This CDR3 is 15 amino acids long. The germline CDR1 and CDR2 sequences are GTSNPN and SVGIG (reference sequence). Study results and caveats: Early clone dynamics of blood T cells, plus interferon-beta, reportedly predicted response best.

The receptor was isolated from a human donor with non-small cell lung cancer that progressed on radiotherapy plus ipilimumab. The chain employs TRBV30 and TRBJ1-4; tentatively, D is TRBD1 (6 bases). This specimen was peripheral blood, taken from a patient treated with radiotherapy plus ipilimumab. Written as DNA, the CDR3 is TGTGCCTGGACCGGACAGATTGCAACTAATGAAAAACTGTTTTTT. It translates to CAWTGQIATNEKLFF.